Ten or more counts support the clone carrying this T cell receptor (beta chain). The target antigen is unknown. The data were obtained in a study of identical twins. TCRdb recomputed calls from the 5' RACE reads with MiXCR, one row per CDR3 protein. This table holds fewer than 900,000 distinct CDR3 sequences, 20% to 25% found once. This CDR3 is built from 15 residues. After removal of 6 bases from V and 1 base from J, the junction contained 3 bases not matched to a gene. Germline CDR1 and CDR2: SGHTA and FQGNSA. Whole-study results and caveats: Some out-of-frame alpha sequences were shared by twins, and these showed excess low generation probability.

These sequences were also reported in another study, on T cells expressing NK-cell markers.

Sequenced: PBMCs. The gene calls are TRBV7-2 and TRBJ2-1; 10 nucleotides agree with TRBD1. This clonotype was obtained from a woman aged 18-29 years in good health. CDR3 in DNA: TGTGCCAGCAGAAAGGGACAGGGGTCCTACAATGAGCAGTTCTTC. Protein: CASRKGQGSYNEQFF.